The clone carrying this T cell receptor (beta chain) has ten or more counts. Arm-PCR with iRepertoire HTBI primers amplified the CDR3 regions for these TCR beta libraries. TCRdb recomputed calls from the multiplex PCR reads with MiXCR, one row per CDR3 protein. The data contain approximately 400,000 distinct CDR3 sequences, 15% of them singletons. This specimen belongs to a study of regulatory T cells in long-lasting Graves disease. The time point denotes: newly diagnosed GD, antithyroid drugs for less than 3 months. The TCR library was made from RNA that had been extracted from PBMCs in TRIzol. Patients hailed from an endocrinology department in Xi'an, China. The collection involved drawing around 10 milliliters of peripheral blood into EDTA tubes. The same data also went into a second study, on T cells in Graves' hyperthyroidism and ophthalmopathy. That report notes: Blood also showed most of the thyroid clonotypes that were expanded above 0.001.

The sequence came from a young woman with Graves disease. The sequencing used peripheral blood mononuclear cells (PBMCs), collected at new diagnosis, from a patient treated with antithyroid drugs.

The CDR3 spells CASMPWTGELFF. The CDR3 nucleotides read TGTGCCAGCATGCCATGGACCGGGGAGCTGTTTTTT. This rearrangement joins TRBV11-2 to TRBJ2-2; D gene unclear. Germline CDR1 reads SGHAT; CDR2 reads FQNNGV. V was cut by 7 bases and J by 5 bases, with 8 bases left in between. CDR3 length: 12 residues.